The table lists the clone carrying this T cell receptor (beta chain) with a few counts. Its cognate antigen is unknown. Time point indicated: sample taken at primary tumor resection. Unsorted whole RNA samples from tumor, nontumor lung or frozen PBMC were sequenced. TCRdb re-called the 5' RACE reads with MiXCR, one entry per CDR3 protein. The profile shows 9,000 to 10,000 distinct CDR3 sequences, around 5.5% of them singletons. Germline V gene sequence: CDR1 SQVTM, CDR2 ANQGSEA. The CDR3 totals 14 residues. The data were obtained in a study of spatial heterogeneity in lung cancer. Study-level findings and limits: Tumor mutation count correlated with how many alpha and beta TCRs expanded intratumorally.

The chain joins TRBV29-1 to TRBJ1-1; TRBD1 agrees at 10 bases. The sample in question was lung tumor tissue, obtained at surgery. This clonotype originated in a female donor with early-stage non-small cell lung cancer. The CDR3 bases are TGCAGTGCTGGGACAGGGGTCTGGGACACTGAAGCTTTCTTT. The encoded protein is CSAGTGVWDTEAFF.